This T cell receptor beta chain appears in the sequencing data of a study of blood T cell repertoires in COVID-19. CDR1 MNHEY and CDR2 SVGEGT come from the germline V gene. Unmatched junction bases numbered 2, after V lost 2 bases and J lost 5 bases. This CDR3 region has 14 residues. Original analysis: The assay estimated nucleated cells by amplifying reference gene primers. The repertoire was sequenced with immunoSEQ multiplex PCR; TCRdb's copy has only in-frame clones and lacks some. V, J and clone size reflect that table, while D and trimming were determined from the DNA. The table includes hundreds of thousands of clones, about 84% detected once.

Material for sequencing was PBMCs or T cells enriched from blood (not recorded which). This receptor was obtained from a young man with acute COVID-19. This rearrangement joins TRBV6-2 or TRBV6-3 to TRBJ1-2; 10 positions match TRBD1. CDR3 DNA sequence: TGTGCCAGCAGTTACGGGGACAGGGGATATGGCTACACCTTC. The encoded protein is CASSYGDRGYGYTF.